One sample yielded the 22 T cell receptor beta chains listed below, sequenced in a study of T cell responses to AZD1222 COVID-19 vaccine. Data came from immunoSEQ multiplex PCR; TCRdb stores just in-frame clones and leaves some out. The table lists under 100,000 clones, roughly 85% of them singletons. The starting material was peripheral blood, obtained on day 0 of AZD1222 vaccination. The receptors were sampled from an adult in good health.

Here the CDR3 DNA reads TGCGCCAGCAGTGAGAGCGGGAGGGCCGAGACCCAGTACTTC. Translation: CASSESGRAETQYF. This rearrangement joins TRBV10-1 to TRBJ2-5, with 10 bases matching TRBD2. CDR1 is WNHNN, CDR2 SYGVQD, per germline (reference sequence). The CDR3 has 14 amino acids. J lost 5 bases, V lost 2 bases, and 2 bases had no gene match.

The chain couples TRBV18 to TRBJ1-1, with D unresolved. The CDR3 spans 14 residues. Deletions cut 2 bases from V and 3 bases from J, with 10 bases between. Germline assignment: CDR1 KGHSH and CDR2 LQKENI. The CDR3 region is CASSPWLGYTEAFF. The CDR3 DNA reads as TGTGCCAGCTCACCATGGTTGGGATACACTGAAGCTTTCTTT. Full variable domain (outside the CDR3, taken from reference TRBV18 and TRBJ1-1): NAGVMQNPRHLVRRRGQEARLRCSPMKGHSHVYWYRQLPEEGLKFMVYLQKENIIDESGMPKERFSAEFPKEGPSILRIQQVVRGDSAAYFCASSPWLGYTEAFFGQGTRLTVV.

With regard to this clone: Other DNA sequences from this sample encode an identical CDR3 as well. The chain uses TRBV18 and TRBJ1-1; the D is unclear. The germline CDR1 and CDR2 sequences are KGHSH and LQKENI. V was clipped by 2 bases and J by 0 bases, with 4 bases between them. The CDR3 sequence is 13 residues long. The CDR3 sequence is CASSPRVNTEAFF. The CDR3 region has the DNA TGTGCCAGCTCACCAAGGGTGAACACTGAAGCTTTCTTT.

The chain employs TRBV27 and TRBJ1-5; D is unclear. Per germline, CDR1 MNHEY and CDR2 SMNVEV (reference sequence). This CDR3 spans 15 amino acids. Deletions cut 6 bases from V and 4 bases from J, with 16 bases between. CDR3 DNA: TGTGCCAGCAGCTCAGTTGGCGTTTTGAATCAGCCCCAGCATTTT. Translating gives CASSSVGVLNQPQHF.

V usage is TRBV5-1 and J usage is TRBJ2-7, with 9 bases fitting TRBD1. Unmatched junction bases numbered 3, after V lost 3 bases and J lost 2 bases. Germline lookup yields CDR1 SGHRS and CDR2 YFSETQ. The CDR3 is 14 residues long. CDR3 coding DNA: TGCGCCAGCAGCTGGGACAGGGATGCCTACGAGCAGTACTTC. Protein sequence: CASSWDRDAYEQYF.

The rearrangement joins TRBV4-3 to TRBJ2-1; TRBD2 matches 9 bases. The CDR3 runs to 13 residues. V was clipped by 3 bases and J by 8 bases; unmatched bases: 2. Germline CDR1 is LGHNA and CDR2 is YSLEER. CDR3 sequence reads: CASSQGLAYEQFF. DNA for the CDR3: TGCGCCAGCAGCCAGGGACTAGCCTATGAGCAGTTCTTC.

The genes are TRBV13 and TRBJ2-1, with 9 bases aligning to TRBD1. Germline V gene lookup returns CDR1 PRHDT and CDR2 FYEKMQ (reference sequence). This CDR3 spans 14 amino acids. V lost 4 bases to trimming and J lost 9 bases; unmatched junction nucleotides: 7. The DNA of the CDR3 is TGTGCCAGCAGCTACAGGGGGCGCGATTTTGAGCAGTTCTTC. Translating gives CASSYRGRDFEQFF.

The chain employs TRBV6-2 or TRBV6-3 and TRBJ2-4; 9 bases line up with TRBD1. The germline CDR1 and CDR2 sequences are MNHEY and SVGEGT. CDR3 length equals 16 residues. V was clipped by 5 bases and J by 0 bases; unmatched bases: 5. CDR3 DNA sequence: TGTGCCAGCAGTACAGGGGGCACCTTAGCCAAAAACATTCAGTACTTC. It translates to CASSTGGTLAKNIQYF.

The gene calls are TRBV7-9 and TRBJ1-6, with unresolved D. CDR3 size: 16 residues. The germline V gene has CDR1 SEHNR and CDR2 FQNEAQ (reference sequence). Trimming left V 5 bases short and J 10 bases short, with 21 bases between. The CDR3 bases are TGTGCCAGCAGCAAAAGCCCGGCGGCATTTTCGTCACCCCTCCACTTT. It yields the protein CASSKSPAAFSSPLHF.

This chain uses TRBV12-3 or TRBV12-4 with TRBJ2-5; D could derive from TRBD1 or TRBD2 (5 bases each). Trimming took 8 bases from V and 5 from J, leaving 12 bases between them. The CDR3 has 12 residues. CDR3 nucleotides: TGTGCCAGCCGGATGGGGGACGAGACCCAGTACTTC. It is translated as CASRMGDETQYF.

The CDR3 is CASSQDWSGNTIYF. CDR3 coding DNA: TGCGCCAGCAGCCAAGATTGGAGTGGAAACACCATATATTTT. This chain connects TRBV4-3 to TRBJ1-3, with D unclear. The V gene's germline CDR1 is LGHNA and CDR2 YSLEER. The V end was cut by 0 bases, the J end by 3 bases, with 6 bases between. The CDR3 covers 14 residues.

The gene calls are TRBV24-1 and TRBJ1-5, with TRBD1 matching over 11 bases. Germline V gene lookup returns CDR1 KGHDR and CDR2 SFDVKD. This CDR3 region has 14 residues. V shed 9 bases, J shed 6 bases, and the junction held 6 bases outside the gene matches. The CDR3 loop reads CATQDRGQGQPQHF. The CDR3 DNA follows: TGTGCCACCCAGGACAGGGGGCAAGGTCAGCCCCAGCATTTT.

V and J are TRBV11-2 and TRBJ2-7, with D hard to call. The CDR3 sequence is 12 residues long. V was pared by 7 bases and J by 1 base, with 8 bases between. CDR1 and CDR2 (germline): SGHAT, FQNNGV. CDR3 sequence reads: CASTATSYEQYF. The CDR3, as DNA: TGTGCCAGCACCGCGACATCCTACGAGCAGTACTTC.

This chain joins TRBV6-1 and TRBJ2-1; 9 nucleotides match TRBD2. The CDR3 has 17 amino acids. J lost 3 bases, V lost 1 base, and 7 bases had no gene match. CDR1 is MNHNS, CDR2 SASEGT, per germline. The CDR3 protein is CASSEEVGGRVYNEQFF. CDR3 coding DNA: TGTGCCAGCAGTGAAGAAGTGGGCGGGAGGGTCTACAATGAGCAGTTCTTC.

V usage is TRBV28 and J usage is TRBJ2-7, with D hard to call. The V end was cut by 6 bases, the J end by 2 bases, with 11 bases between. Germline V gene data show CDR1 as MDHEN and CDR2 as SYDVKM. The CDR3 runs 13 residues. Here the CDR3 reads CASRMTSTYEQYF. As DNA, the CDR3 is TGTGCCAGCAGGATGACGAGTACCTACGAGCAGTACTTC.

The V call is TRBV7-3, the J call TRBJ2-5; D tentatively fits TRBD1 or TRBD2 (6 bases each). Trimming took 1 base from V and 7 from J, leaving 16 bases between them. CDR3 length: 15 residues. Germline lookup yields CDR1 SGHTA and CDR2 FQGTGA. In DNA, the CDR3 is TGTGCCAGCAGCTTAAGTGGGGGGCCGAAGGGGACCCAGTACTTC. Protein product: CASSLSGGPKGTQYF.

The rearrangement links TRBV7-7 to TRBJ2-2; no clear D gene. CDR1 is SSHAT and CDR2 is FNYEAQ in the germline V gene (reference sequence). V was shortened by 5 bases and J by 1 base, with 5 bases between the two germline ends. The CDR3 consists of 13 residues. The CDR3 loop is CASSHMNTGELFF. CDR3 DNA: TGTGCCAGCAGCCACATGAACACCGGGGAGCTGTTTTTT.

This clone was seen once. The gene calls are TRBV7-6 and TRBJ1-5; the D gene is possibly TRBD1 (5 bases). V dropped 2 bases and J dropped 3 bases, with 11 bases sitting between them. Per the germline V gene, CDR1 is SGHVS and CDR2 is FNYEAQ. The CDR3 extends over 15 amino acids. For the CDR3, the DNA is TGTGCCAGCAGCTTATTGGCAGGGTCCAATCAGCCCCAGCATTTT. Translated, it gives CASSLLAGSNQPQHF.

J is TRBJ1-4 and V is TRBV2; TRBD1 might be the D (6 bases). The germline V gene has CDR1 SNHLY and CDR2 FYNNEI. The CDR3 has 15 residues. Trimming took off 6 bases at V and 6 bases at J, with 17 bases between the two ends. The CDR3 sequence is CASRYRDLVDEKLFF. The CDR3 DNA reads TGTGCCAGCAGATACAGGGATTTGGTGGATGAAAAACTGTTTTTT.

This chain uses TRBV3-1 (or the pseudogene TRBV3-2) with TRBJ2-7, with D possibly being TRBD1 (5 bases). Germline lookup yields CDR1 LGHDT and CDR2 YNNKEL (reference sequence). The ends were cut back, 1 base at V and 2 bases at J, with 12 bases in the middle. The CDR3 consists of 15 residues. CDR3 amino acids: CASSQGLRQTYEQYF. The CDR3 bases are TGTGCCAGCAGCCAAGGGCTTAGACAGACCTACGAGCAGTACTTC.

This clone was recorded a few times. The rearrangement links TRBV6-1 to TRBJ1-2; no clear D gene. The CDR3 has 13 amino acids. Germline V gene lookup returns CDR1 MNHNS and CDR2 SASEGT. The V gene lost 1 base and the J gene lost 7 bases, with 10 bases spanning the gap. In nucleotides, the CDR3 is TGTGCCAGCAGTGAAGTTCAGCAGCGTGGCTACACCTTC. This sequence encodes CASSEVQQRGYTF.

The chain joins TRBV27 to TRBJ1-5; D unresolved. V was cut by 3 bases and J by 4 bases, with 13 bases left in between. The CDR3 extends over 15 amino acids. Per germline, CDR1 MNHEY and CDR2 SMNVEV (reference sequence). The CDR3 sequence is CASSFGERTNQPQHF. The CDR3 region has the DNA TGTGCCAGCAGTTTCGGAGAAAGGACGAATCAGCCCCAGCATTTT.